These 30 T cell receptor beta chains originate from one sample sequenced in a study of cytomegalovirus exposure and HLA in healthy donors (dated by TCRdb to about 2017). The protocol used for the library was the immunoSEQ multiplex PCR assay. The multiplex PCR relied on a mix of 60 forward primers for TCR Vbeta segments and 13 reverse primers for TCR Jbeta segments. Held by TCRdb, this immuneACCESS table contains in-frame sequences only and omits some clones. Under half of the omission traces to an unresolved V gene where checked; the cause of the rest is unknown. The sample table lists roughly 180,000 clones, 82% of them with a count of one. Clones ranked in the top ten supply more than 1.5% of the sample. Sequenced material: PBMCs. These receptors were taken from a man aged 40-50 years in good health and CMV-seronegative.

J is TRBJ1-3 and V is TRBV27, with 10 nucleotides matching TRBD1. Trimming took 5 bases from V and 5 from J; bases not matched to a gene: 6. The germline CDR1 and CDR2 sequences are MNHEY and SMNVEV (reference sequence). CDR3 size: 15 residues. The CDR3 bases are TGTGCCAGCAGTCTCCGGACAGGGGGAAGAAACACCATATATTTT. Translating gives CASSLRTGGRNTIYF.

The chain recombines TRBV5-1 with TRBJ2-5; the match to TRBD1 covers 7 bases. Germline CDR1 and CDR2: SGHRS and YFSETQ. The CDR3 has 15 amino acids. The ends lost 3 bases at V and 2 bases at J; junction bases unmatched: 7. In nucleotides, the CDR3 is TGCGCCAGCAGCTCCGGGACAGTCCTTCAAGAGACCCAGTACTTC. Translating gives CASSSGTVLQETQYF.

The V gene is TRBV7-2, the J gene TRBJ1-5, with D possibly matching TRBD1 (6 bases). The CDR3 contains 14 residues. Germline CDR1 is SGHTA and CDR2 is FQGNSA. The ends were cut back, 1 base at V and 3 bases at J, with 7 bases in the middle. CDR3 in amino acids: CASSLGQVNQPQHF. CDR3 sequence (DNA): TGTGCCAGCAGCTTAGGACAGGTCAATCAGCCCCAGCATTTT.

The chain employs TRBV7-9 and TRBJ1-1, with D unresolved. The V end lost 5 bases, the J end lost 10 bases, and 14 bases lay between the germline ends. From germline, CDR1 is SEHNR and CDR2 FQNEAQ (reference sequence). CDR3 length: 12 amino acids. Written as DNA, the CDR3 is TGTGCCAGCAGCCGCGAAGTGAGCGGAGCTTTCTTT. This translates into CASSREVSGAFF.

Comment on this clone: The sample holds other DNA sequences that translate to the same CDR3. The V call is TRBV9, the J call TRBJ1-1; no definite D call. This CDR3 has 13 amino acids. Trimming removed 1 base at V and 5 bases at J, with 9 bases between. The germline gives CDR1 SGDLS, CDR2 YYNGEE. CDR3 nucleotides: TGTGCCAGCAGCGTACACGGGGAAACTGAAGCTTTCTTT. Translating it yields CASSVHGETEAFF. Variable domain in full (rest from reference TRBV9 and TRBJ1-1): DSGVTQTPKHLITATGQRVTLRCSPRSGDLSVYWYQQSLDQGLQFLIQYYNGEERAKGNILERFSAQQFPDLHSELNLSSLELGDSALYFCASSVHGETEAFFGQGTRLTVV.

This chain links TRBV13 with TRBJ2-3, with a tentative D call TRBD2 (6 bases). CDR3 length equals 14 residues. Deletions cut 4 bases from V and 2 bases from J, with 10 bases between. Germline CDR1 and CDR2: PRHDT and FYEKMQ (reference sequence). The CDR3: CASSSRDFTDTQYF. In nucleotides, the CDR3 is TGTGCCAGCAGCTCTCGGGACTTCACAGATACGCAGTATTTT.

This clone was counted only a few times. V and J are TRBV5-6 and TRBJ2-5; 10 nucleotides agree with TRBD2. Germline V CDR1 and CDR2: SGHDT, YYEEEE. The V gene end was trimmed by 4 bases and the J gene end by 5 bases; junction bases not matched to a gene: 5. The CDR3 is 14 residues long. The DNA for the CDR3 is TGTGCCAGCAGCCACCAGCGGGAGGGGGAGACCCAGTACTTC. This codes for CASSHQREGETQYF.

The rearrangement uses TRBV5-4 and TRBJ2-7; 7 bases align to TRBD2. Germline CDR1 is SGHNT and CDR2 is YYREEE (reference sequence). The CDR3 contains 12 residues. The V gene end was trimmed by 3 bases and the J gene end by 3 bases; junction bases not matched to a gene: 0. The CDR3 DNA is TGTGCCAGCAGCTCTAGCGGCTACGAGCAGTACTTC. It translates to CASSSSGYEQYF.

The chain carries TRBV7-3 and TRBJ2-3; the D gene is possibly TRBD2 (6 bases). The CDR3 is 16 residues long. Germline CDR1 and CDR2: SGHTA and FQGTGA. Trimming pared 4 bases from V and 8 bases from J, leaving 22 bases between. This CDR3 is CASSSGRTNVLFTQYF. Here the CDR3 DNA reads TGTGCCAGCAGCTCCGGGAGAACTAACGTTTTATTTACGCAGTATTTT.

J is TRBJ2-3 and V is TRBV6-6; no clear D. Trimming left V 0 bases short and J 4 bases short, with 8 bases between. This CDR3 is 14 amino acids long. Per germline, CDR1 MNHNY and CDR2 SVGAGI (reference sequence). CDR3 residues: CASSYSRHADTQYF. DNA for the CDR3: TGTGCCAGCAGTTACTCGCGGCACGCAGATACGCAGTATTTT.

This chain links TRBV30 with TRBJ1-3; no definite D call. Trimming shortened V by 2 bases and J by 0 bases, and 8 bases separated the two germline ends. This CDR3 has 14 residues. Germline V gives CDR1 GTSNPN, CDR2 SVGIG (reference sequence). Written as DNA, the CDR3 is TGTGCCTGGAGTCATCAGGTCTCTGGAAACACCATATATTTT. As protein: CAWSHQVSGNTIYF.

The chain carries TRBV6-5 and TRBJ2-1; 9 bases agree with TRBD1. CDR1 is MNHEY, CDR2 SVGAGI, per germline. This CDR3 comprises 15 residues. The V segment lost 5 bases and the J segment 0 bases; nucleotides outside the gene matches: 2. For the CDR3, the DNA is TGTGCCAGCAGTACGGACAGGGGCTCCTACAATGAGCAGTTCTTC. The encoded protein is CASSTDRGSYNEQFF.

The chain's CDR3 is CASKSGIAQFF. CDR3 bases: TGTGCCAGCAAAAGCGGGATAGCGCAGTTCTTC. This chain links TRBV27 with TRBJ2-1, with 7 bases identical to TRBD2. Germline CDR1 MNHEY, CDR2 SMNVEV (reference sequence). This CDR3 has 11 amino acids. V was clipped by 7 bases and J by 12 bases; unmatched bases: 6.

The chain combines TRBV6-5 with TRBJ1-2, with 10 bases fitting TRBD1. Germline-derived CDR1 and CDR2 are MNHEY and SVGAGI. The CDR3 runs to 14 residues. V gave up 6 bases and J gave up 3 bases; unmatched junction bases: 4. CDR3 region: CASSLTGGDYGYTF. CDR3 coding DNA: TGTGCCAGCAGCCTGACAGGGGGCGACTATGGCTACACCTTC.

This chain connects TRBV9 to TRBJ2-3, with 7 bases identical to TRBD2. This CDR3 comprises 15 residues. The germline V gene encodes CDR1 SGDLS and CDR2 YYNGEE. V trimming: 2 bases; J trimming: 0 bases; junction bases outside the gene matches: 3. DNA of the CDR3: TGTGCCAGCAGCGTTGGGGGGGATAGCACAGATACGCAGTATTTT. It translates to CASSVGGDSTDTQYF.

V gene TRBV19 combines with J gene TRBJ2-1, with 12 nucleotides matching TRBD1. The trim removed 5 bases at V and 10 bases at J, leaving 12 bases unmatched. The CDR3 consists of 16 residues. Germline CDR1 LNHDA, CDR2 SQIVND (reference sequence). The CDR3 DNA follows: TGTGCCAGTAGTTCCGTCCGGGACAGGGGGCGAGGGGAGCAGTTCTTC. This encodes CASSSVRDRGRGEQFF.

This chain connects TRBV30 to TRBJ1-1, with D hard to call. Between the trimmed V and J ends, which lost 6 bases and 4 bases, there was a span of 15 bases. From germline, CDR1 is GTSNPN and CDR2 SVGIG (reference sequence). The CDR3 consists of 13 residues. The CDR3 nucleotides read TGTGCCTGTCTACCGGGGTTGAGCACTGAAGCTTTCTTT. This gives the protein CACLPGLSTEAFF.

This rearrangement joins TRBV6-5 to TRBJ1-3; 9 bases align to TRBD1. This CDR3 has 15 residues. V trimming: 6 bases; J trimming: 2 bases; junction bases outside the gene matches: 5. Germline V lookup: CDR1 MNHEY, CDR2 SVGAGI. The CDR3 nucleotides are TGTGCCAGCAGCCCGGACAGGGGTACTGGAAACACCATATATTTT. Its translation: CASSPDRGTGNTIYF.

This chain uses TRBV4-3 with TRBJ2-7; 13 nucleotides agree with TRBD2. CDR3 size: 15 residues. From germline, CDR1 is LGHNA and CDR2 YSLEER. With 3 bases clipped from V and 3 bases from J, the junction kept 2 bases outside the gene matches. For the CDR3, the DNA is TGCGCCAGCAGCCAGACTAGCGGGGGGTTCTACGAGCAGTACTTC. It translates to CASSQTSGGFYEQYF.

The gene calls are TRBV29-1 and TRBJ1-1, with 7 bases aligning to TRBD1. V shed 4 bases and J 1 base; nucleotides not matched to a gene: 12. This CDR3 has 16 residues. Germline V gene data show CDR1 as SQVTM and CDR2 as ANQGSEA. CDR3 nucleotide sequence: TGCAGCGTTGTTGCGGACAGGTCCAGGGCGAACACTGAAGCTTTCTTT. Amino acid sequence: CSVVADRSRANTEAFF. Complete variable domain (other parts from reference TRBV29-1 and TRBJ1-1): SAVISQKPSRDICQRGTSLTIQCQVDSQVTMMFWYRQQPGQSLTLIATANQGSEATYESGFVIDKFPISRPNLTFSTLTVSNMSPEDSSIYLCSVVADRSRANTEAFFGQGTRLTVV.

This clone occurred once. V and J are TRBV19 and TRBJ1-2, with a weak D call TRBD1 (5 bases). The V end was cut by 4 bases, the J end by 4 bases, with 13 bases between. The CDR3 runs 14 residues. The germline gives CDR1 LNHDA, CDR2 SQIVND (reference sequence). The CDR3 protein is CASSTLQGTYGYTF. The CDR3 DNA sequence: TGTGCCAGTAGTACCCTTCAGGGTACCTATGGCTACACCTTC. Drawing the rest from reference TRBV19 and TRBJ1-2, the complete variable domain is DGGITQSPKYLFRKEGQNVTLSCEQNLNHDAMYWYRQDPGQGLRLIYYSQIVNDFQKGDIAEGYSVSREKKESFPLTVTSAQKNPTAFYLCASSTLQGTYGYTFGSGTRLTVV.

The sample holds one count of this clone. This same CDR3 is encoded by further DNA sequences in the sample. The chain uses TRBV5-1 and TRBJ1-4; TRBD1 agrees at 7 bases. Trimming took 5 bases from V and 6 from J; bases not matched to a gene: 7. CDR1 is SGHRS and CDR2 is YFSETQ in the germline V gene. The CDR3 covers 14 residues. The CDR3 reads CASRRDRSDEKLFF. For the CDR3, the DNA is TGCGCCAGCAGACGGGACAGATCCGATGAAAAACTGTTTTTT.

This clone has a handful of counts. DNA of the CDR3: TGTGCCAGCAGTTCCGGGACTAGCCGGACCCAGGAGCAGTTCTTC. Its protein product is CASSSGTSRTQEQFF. The chain has TRBV6-4 and TRBJ2-1, with TRBD2 matching over 9 bases. CDR3 size: 15 residues. Per germline, CDR1 MRHNA and CDR2 SNTAGT. V dropped 5 bases and J dropped 10; count of bases not matched to a gene: 12.

The chain joins TRBV19 to TRBJ2-7, with 8 nucleotides matching TRBD2. J was trimmed by 7 bases and V by 1 base; bases with no gene match: 6. CDR1 is LNHDA, CDR2 SQIVND, per germline (reference sequence). CDR3 length equals 14 residues. CDR3: CASSIAAGAQEQYF. As DNA, the CDR3 is TGTGCCAGTAGTATAGCAGCGGGAGCTCAAGAGCAGTACTTC.

This clone was seen only a few times. The CDR3 reads CASSPWQGGNTEAFF. The DNA of the CDR3 is TGTGCCAGCTCACCCTGGCAGGGGGGGAACACTGAAGCTTTCTTT. The chain is built from TRBV18 and TRBJ1-1; 7 bases match TRBD1. Trimming removed 3 bases from V and 1 base from J; junction bases left unmatched: 5. Germline lookup yields CDR1 KGHSH and CDR2 LQKENI. The CDR3 has 15 residues.

This chain links TRBV7-9 with TRBJ1-2; D gene uncertain. There are 13 residues in the CDR3. V lost 5 bases to trimming and J lost 6 bases, with 13 bases between them. CDR1 SEHNR and CDR2 FQNEAQ come from the germline V gene (reference sequence). The CDR3: CASSLPSVHGYTF. DNA of the CDR3: TGTGCCAGCAGCCTCCCTTCTGTCCATGGCTACACCTTC.

J is TRBJ2-1 and V is TRBV6-5; 8 positions match TRBD2. This CDR3 is 15 amino acids long. Germline assignment: CDR1 MNHEY and CDR2 SVGAGI. The J segment lost 6 bases and the V segment lost 5 bases, leaving 9 bases of the junction unmatched. In DNA, the CDR3 is TGTGCCAGCAGTATAACCGGGGGGGAAAGCAATGAGCAGTTCTTC. It specifies CASSITGGESNEQFF.

V and J are TRBV6-6 and TRBJ1-4, with 8 positions matching TRBD1. CDR3 length: 12 amino acids. The ends lost 6 bases at V and 10 bases at J; junction bases unmatched: 4. CDR1 MNHNY and CDR2 SVGAGI come from the germline V gene (reference sequence). CDR3 in amino acids: CASSIDRGKLFF. The DNA of the CDR3 is TGTGCCAGCAGCATCGACAGGGGAAAACTGTTTTTT.

This sequence joins TRBV6-6 and TRBJ1-3; maybe TRBD1 (6 bases). The CDR3 is 15 residues long. V was trimmed by 2 bases and J by 0 bases, leaving 8 bases between them. Germline CDR1 and CDR2: MNHNY and SVGAGI (reference sequence). The CDR3 here is CASSYQGSSGNTIYF. For the CDR3, the DNA is TGTGCCAGCAGTTACCAGGGGTCCTCTGGAAACACCATATATTTT.

This sequence joins TRBV6-4 and TRBJ1-2, with 8 bases aligning to TRBD1. The CDR3 loop spans 12 amino acids. The junction had 2 bases not matched to a gene; V was cut back by 4 bases and J by 7 bases. Looked up from germline, CDR1 is MRHNA and CDR2 is SNTAGT. The DNA of the CDR3 is TGTGCCAGCAGTGGGACAGGGCTTGGCTACACCTTC. Protein: CASSGTGLGYTF.